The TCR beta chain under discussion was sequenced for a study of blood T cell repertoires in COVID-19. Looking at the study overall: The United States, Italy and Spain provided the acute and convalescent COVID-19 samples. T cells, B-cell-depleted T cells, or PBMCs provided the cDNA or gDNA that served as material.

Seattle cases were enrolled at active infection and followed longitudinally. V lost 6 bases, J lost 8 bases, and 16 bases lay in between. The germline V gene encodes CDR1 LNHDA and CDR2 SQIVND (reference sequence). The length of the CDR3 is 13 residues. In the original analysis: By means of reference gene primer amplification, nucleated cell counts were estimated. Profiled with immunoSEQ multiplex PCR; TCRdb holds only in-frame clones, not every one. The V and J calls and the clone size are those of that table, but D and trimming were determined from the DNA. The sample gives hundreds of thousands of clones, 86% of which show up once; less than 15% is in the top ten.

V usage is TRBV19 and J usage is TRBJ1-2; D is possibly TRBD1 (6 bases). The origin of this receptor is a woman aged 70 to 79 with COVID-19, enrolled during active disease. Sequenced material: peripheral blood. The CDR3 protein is CASRQQGAEGYTF. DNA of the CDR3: TGTGCCAGTAGACAACAGGGTGCGGAAGGCTACACCTTC.